This T cell receptor beta chain stems from a study of T cell repertoires in cytomegalovirus infection. Study at large: In public TCR beta signatures, there were indications of both CMV infection and matching HLA type. Study conclusions and caveats: Identification of carriers of CMV plus the relevant HLA was achieved through cumulative public TCR beta family frequency. HLA-C-restricted, CMV-specific TCR beta clonotypes were dominant ex vivo.

The sample holds many counts of this clonotype. What it recognizes is unknown. The germline V gene encodes CDR1 SGHRS and CDR2 YFSETQ. Trimming removed 0 bases from V and 4 bases from J; junction bases left unmatched: 4. The CDR3 is 15 residues long. TCRdb reanalysed the reads using MiXCR and keeps one entry per CDR3 protein. In the table there are 200,000 to 300,000 distinct CDR3 sequences, less than 9.5% of which are singletons. The sequence came from a human donor in good health (CMV status not recorded). Some clones in this sample may be carry-over from other donors' samples. This chain joins TRBV5-1 and TRBJ1-1; TRBD1 aligns across 9 bases. Sequenced input: PBMCs. The CDR3 nucleotides are TGCGCCAGCAGCTTGGCCACAGGGGGCATCACTGAAGCTTTCTTT. Translated: CASSLATGGITEAFF.